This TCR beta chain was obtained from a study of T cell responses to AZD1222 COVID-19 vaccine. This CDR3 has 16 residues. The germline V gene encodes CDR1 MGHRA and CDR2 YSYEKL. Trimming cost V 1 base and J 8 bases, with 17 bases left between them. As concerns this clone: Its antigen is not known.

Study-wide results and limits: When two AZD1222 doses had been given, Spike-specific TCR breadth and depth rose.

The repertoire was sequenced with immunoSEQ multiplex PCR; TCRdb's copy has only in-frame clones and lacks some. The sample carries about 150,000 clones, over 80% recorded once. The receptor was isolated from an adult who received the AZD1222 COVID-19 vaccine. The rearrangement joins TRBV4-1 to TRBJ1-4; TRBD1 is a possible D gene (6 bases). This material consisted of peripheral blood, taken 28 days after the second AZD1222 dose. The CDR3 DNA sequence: TGCGCCAGCAGCCAAGCTACAGGGCGAGTTGTCGAAAAACTGTTTTTT. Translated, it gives CASSQATGRVVEKLFF.